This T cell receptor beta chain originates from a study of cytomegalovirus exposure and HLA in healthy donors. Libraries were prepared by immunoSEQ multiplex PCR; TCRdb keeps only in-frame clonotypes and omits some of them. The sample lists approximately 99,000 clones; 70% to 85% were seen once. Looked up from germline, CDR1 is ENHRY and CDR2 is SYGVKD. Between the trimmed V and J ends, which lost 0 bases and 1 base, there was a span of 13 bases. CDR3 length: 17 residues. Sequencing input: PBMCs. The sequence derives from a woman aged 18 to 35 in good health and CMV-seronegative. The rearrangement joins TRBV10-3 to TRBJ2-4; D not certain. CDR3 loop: CAISESDETPAKNIQYF. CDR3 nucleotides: TGTGCCATCAGTGAGTCAGACGAGACACCCGCCAAAAACATTCAGTACTTC.